This T cell receptor beta chain was captured in a study of shared clonotypes between healthy human individuals. Study at large: CD4 naive and CD4 memory each took three plates per donor, while CD8 naive took two and CD8 memory one.

The method was immunoSEQ multiplex PCR; TCRdb's version includes in-frame clones alone and lacks a portion of them. Here the sample spans 950,000 to 1,100,000 clones, around 75% being singletons. Worth noting for this clone: The antigen remains undetermined.

General study findings and limits: Tissue TCR repertoires likely differ from these blood-only repertoires. Sharing across four donors was seen in 4% to 6.5% of naive CD4 clonotypes.

The length of the CDR3 is 14 residues. Germline CDR1 is SGHAT and CDR2 is FQNNGV. V lost 6 bases to trimming and J lost 5 bases, with 17 bases between them. The rearrangement uses TRBV11-2 and TRBJ2-7; D perhaps matches TRBD1 (6 bases). The source material was memory CD4+ T cells sorted from blood. Subset meaning: CD45RA-negative fraction. The TCR was taken from a man younger than 35 in good health. CDR3 coding DNA: TGTGCCAGCAGGAAGGGACACTCAAACCACGAGCAGTACTTC. It is translated as CASRKGHSNHEQYF.